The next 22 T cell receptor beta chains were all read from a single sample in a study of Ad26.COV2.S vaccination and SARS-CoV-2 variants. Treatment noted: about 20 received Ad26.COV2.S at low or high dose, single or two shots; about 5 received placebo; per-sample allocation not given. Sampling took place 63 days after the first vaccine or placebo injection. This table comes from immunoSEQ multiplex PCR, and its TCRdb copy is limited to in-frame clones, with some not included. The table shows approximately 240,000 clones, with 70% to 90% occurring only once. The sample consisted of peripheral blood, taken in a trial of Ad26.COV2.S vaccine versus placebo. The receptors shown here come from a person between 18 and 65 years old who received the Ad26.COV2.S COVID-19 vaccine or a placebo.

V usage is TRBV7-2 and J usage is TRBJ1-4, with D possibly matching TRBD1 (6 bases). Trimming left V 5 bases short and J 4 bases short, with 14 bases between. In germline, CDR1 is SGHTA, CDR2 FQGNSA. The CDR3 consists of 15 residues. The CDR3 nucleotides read TGTGCCAGCAGCACCGTGACAGGACTTAATGAAAAACTGTTTTTT. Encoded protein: CASSTVTGLNEKLFF.

DNA for the CDR3: TGTGCCAGCAGTTTAAGGGCGGACAGGGTGGGTGAAAAACTGTTTTTT. Amino acid sequence: CASSLRADRVGEKLFF. The V gene is TRBV27, the J gene TRBJ1-4; 8 bases match TRBD1. J gave up 7 bases and V 2 bases, and 9 bases lay outside the gene matches. CDR3 length: 16 residues. Germline CDR1 MNHEY, CDR2 SMNVEV (reference sequence).

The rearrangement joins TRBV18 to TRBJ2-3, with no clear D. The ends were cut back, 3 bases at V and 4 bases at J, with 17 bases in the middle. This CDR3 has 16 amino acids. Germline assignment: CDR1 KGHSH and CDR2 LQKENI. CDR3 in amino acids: CASSPGTLMSSDTQYF. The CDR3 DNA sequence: TGTGCCAGCTCACCGGGAACCTTGATGTCATCAGATACGCAGTATTTT. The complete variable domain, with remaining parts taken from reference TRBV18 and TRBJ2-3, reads NAGVMQNPRHLVRRRGQEARLRCSPMKGHSHVYWYRQLPEEGLKFMVYLQKENIIDESGMPKERFSAEFPKEGPSILRIQQVVRGDSAAYFCASSPGTLMSSDTQYFGPGTRLTVL.

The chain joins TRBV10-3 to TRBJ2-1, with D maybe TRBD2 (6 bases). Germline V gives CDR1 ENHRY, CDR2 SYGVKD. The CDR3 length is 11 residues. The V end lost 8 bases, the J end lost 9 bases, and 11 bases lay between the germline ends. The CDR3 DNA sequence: TGTGCCATCGAGGCGGGGCGTGAGCAGTTCTTC. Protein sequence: CAIEAGREQFF.

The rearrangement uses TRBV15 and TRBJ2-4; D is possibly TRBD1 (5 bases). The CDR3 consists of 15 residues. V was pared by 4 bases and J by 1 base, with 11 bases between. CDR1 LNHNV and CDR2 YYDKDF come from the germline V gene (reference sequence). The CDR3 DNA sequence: TGTGCCACCAGCACCTCAGGGCAGGCCAAAAACATTCAGTACTTC. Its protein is CATSTSGQAKNIQYF.

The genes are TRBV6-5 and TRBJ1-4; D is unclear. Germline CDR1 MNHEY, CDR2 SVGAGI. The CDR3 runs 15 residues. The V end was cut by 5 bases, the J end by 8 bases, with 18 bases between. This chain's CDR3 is CASSSGPHQREKLFF. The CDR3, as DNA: TGTGCCAGCAGTAGCGGACCCCACCAAAGAGAAAAACTGTTTTTT.

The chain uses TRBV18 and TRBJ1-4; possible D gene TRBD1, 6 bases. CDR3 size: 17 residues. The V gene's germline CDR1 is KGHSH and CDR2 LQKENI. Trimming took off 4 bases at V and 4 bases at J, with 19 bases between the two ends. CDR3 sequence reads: CASSLWTVDRNNEKLFF. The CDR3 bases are TGTGCCAGCTCACTCTGGACCGTGGACAGAAATAATGAAAAACTGTTTTTT. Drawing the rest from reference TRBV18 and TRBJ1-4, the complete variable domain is NAGVMQNPRHLVRRRGQEARLRCSPMKGHSHVYWYRQLPEEGLKFMVYLQKENIIDESGMPKERFSAEFPKEGPSILRIQQVVRGDSAAYFCASSLWTVDRNNEKLFFGSGTQLSVL.

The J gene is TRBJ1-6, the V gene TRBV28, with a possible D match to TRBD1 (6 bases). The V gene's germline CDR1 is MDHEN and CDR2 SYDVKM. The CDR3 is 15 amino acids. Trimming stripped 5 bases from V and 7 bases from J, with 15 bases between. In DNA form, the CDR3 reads TGTGCCAGCAGTCAACAGGGTTTAGTGAATTCACCCCTCCACTTT. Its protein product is CASSQQGLVNSPLHF.

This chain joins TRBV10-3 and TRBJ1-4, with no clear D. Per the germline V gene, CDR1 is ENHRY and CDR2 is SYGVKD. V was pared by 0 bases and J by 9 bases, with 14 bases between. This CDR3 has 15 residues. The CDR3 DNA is TGTGCCATCAGTGAGTCCGAGCGGTCTCTACAAAAACTGTTTTTT. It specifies CAISESERSLQKLFF.

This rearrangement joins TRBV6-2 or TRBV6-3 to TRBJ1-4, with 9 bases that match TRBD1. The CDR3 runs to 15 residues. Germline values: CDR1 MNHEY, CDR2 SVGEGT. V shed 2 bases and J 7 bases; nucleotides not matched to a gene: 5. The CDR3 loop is CASSYGQGRLEKLFF. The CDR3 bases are TGTGCCAGCAGTTACGGACAGGGGAGGCTTGAAAAACTGTTTTTT.

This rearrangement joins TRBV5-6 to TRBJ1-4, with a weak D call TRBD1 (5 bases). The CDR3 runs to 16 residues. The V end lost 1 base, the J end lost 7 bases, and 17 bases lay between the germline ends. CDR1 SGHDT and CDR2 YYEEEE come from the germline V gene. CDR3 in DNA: TGTGCCAGCAGCTTGCCCCCCAGGGAGGATGGTGAAAAACTGTTTTTT. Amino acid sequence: CASSLPPREDGEKLFF.

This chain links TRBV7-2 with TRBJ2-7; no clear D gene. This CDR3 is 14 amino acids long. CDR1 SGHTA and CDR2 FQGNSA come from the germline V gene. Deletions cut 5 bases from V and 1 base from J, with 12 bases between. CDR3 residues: CASSPVRVSYEQYF. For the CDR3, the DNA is TGTGCCAGCAGCCCCGTAAGGGTATCCTACGAGCAGTACTTC. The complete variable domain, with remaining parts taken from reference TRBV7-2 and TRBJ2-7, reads GAGVSQSPSNKVTEKGKDVELRCDPISGHTALYWYRQSLGQGLEFLIYFQGNSAPDKSGLPSDRFSAERTGGSVSTLTIQRTQQEDSAVYLCASSPVRVSYEQYFGPGTRLTVT.

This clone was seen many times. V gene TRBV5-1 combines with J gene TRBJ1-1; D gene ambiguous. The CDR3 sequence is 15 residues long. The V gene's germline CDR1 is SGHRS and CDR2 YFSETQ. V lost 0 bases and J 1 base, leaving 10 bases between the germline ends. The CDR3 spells CASSLGPGENTEAFF. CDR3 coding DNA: TGCGCCAGCAGCTTGGGTCCAGGTGAGAACACTGAAGCTTTCTTT.

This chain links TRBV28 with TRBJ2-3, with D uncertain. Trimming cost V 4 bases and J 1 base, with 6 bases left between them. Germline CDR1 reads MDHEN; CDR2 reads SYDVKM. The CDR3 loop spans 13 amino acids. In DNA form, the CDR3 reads TGTGCCAGCAGTTCACCGGGCACAGATACGCAGTATTTT. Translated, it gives CASSSPGTDTQYF. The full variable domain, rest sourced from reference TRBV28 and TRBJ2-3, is DVKVTQSSRYLVKRTGEKVFLECVQDMDHENMFWYRQDPGLGLRLIYFSYDVKMKEKGDIPEGYSVSREKKERFSLILESASTNQTSMYLCASSSPGTDTQYFGPGTRLTVL.

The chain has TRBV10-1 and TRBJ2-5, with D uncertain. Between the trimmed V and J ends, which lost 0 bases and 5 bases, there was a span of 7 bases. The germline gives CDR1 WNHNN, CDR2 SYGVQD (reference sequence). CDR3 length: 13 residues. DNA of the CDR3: TGCGCCAGCAGTGAGTCGCCTGCCGAGACCCAGTACTTC. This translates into CASSESPAETQYF.

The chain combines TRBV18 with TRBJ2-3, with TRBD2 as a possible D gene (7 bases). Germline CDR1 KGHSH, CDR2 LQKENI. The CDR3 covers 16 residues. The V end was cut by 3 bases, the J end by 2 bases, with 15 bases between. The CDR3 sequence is CASSPPAGAVTDTQYF. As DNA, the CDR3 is TGTGCCAGCTCACCGCCGGCGGGGGCAGTCACAGATACGCAGTATTTT.

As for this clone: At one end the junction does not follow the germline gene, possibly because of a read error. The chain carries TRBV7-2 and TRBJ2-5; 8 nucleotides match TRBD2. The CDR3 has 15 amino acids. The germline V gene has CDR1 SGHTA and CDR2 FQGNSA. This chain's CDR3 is CASSPHGGAQGTQYF. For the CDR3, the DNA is TGTGCCAGCAGCCCCCACGGGGGGGCCCAAGGGACCCAGTACTTC.

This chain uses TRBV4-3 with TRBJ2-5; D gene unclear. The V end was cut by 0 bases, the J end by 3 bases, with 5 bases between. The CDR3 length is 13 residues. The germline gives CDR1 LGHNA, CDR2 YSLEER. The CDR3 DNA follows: TGCGCCAGCAGCCAAGATCCGGAAGAGACCCAGTACTTC. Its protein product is CASSQDPEETQYF.

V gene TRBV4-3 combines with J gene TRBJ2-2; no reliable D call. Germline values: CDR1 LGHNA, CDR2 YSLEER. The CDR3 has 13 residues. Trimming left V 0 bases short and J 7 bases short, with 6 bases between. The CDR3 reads CASSQDNHGELFF. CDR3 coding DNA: TGCGCCAGCAGCCAAGATAATCACGGGGAGCTGTTTTTT.

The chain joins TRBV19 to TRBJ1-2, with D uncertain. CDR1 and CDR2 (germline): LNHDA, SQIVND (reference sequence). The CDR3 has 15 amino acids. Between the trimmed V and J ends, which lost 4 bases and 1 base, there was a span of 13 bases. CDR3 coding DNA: TGTGCCAGTAGTAGGACGATACGGGATAACTATGGCTACACCTTC. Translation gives CASSRTIRDNYGYTF. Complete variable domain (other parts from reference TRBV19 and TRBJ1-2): DGGITQSPKYLFRKEGQNVTLSCEQNLNHDAMYWYRQDPGQGLRLIYYSQIVNDFQKGDIAEGYSVSREKKESFPLTVTSAQKNPTAFYLCASSRTIRDNYGYTFGSGTRLTVV.

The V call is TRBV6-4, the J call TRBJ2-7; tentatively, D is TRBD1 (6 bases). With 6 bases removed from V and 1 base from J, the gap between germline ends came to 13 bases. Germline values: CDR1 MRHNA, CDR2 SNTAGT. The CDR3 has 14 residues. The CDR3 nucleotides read TGTGCCAGCAGCTCTAACAGGGCGTCCTACGAGCAGTACTTC. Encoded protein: CASSSNRASYEQYF.

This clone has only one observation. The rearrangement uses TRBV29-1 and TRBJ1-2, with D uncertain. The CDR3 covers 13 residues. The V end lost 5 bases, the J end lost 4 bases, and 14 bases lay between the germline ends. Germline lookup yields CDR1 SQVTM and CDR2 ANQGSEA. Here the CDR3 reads CSVITSARYGYTF. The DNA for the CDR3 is TGCAGCGTTATCACGTCGGCGCGCTATGGCTACACCTTC.